A selection of T cell receptor beta chains follows, all from one sample in a study of cytomegalovirus exposure and HLA in healthy donors. Generated by immunoSEQ multiplex PCR, the TCRdb table keeps only in-frame clones and is missing some. The sample contains about 82,000 clones, roughly a tenth of which appear only once. Sequencing was carried out using PBMCs. The receptors here all came from a man between 60 and 70 years old in good health and CMV-seropositive. CDR3s include the opening cysteine and the closing phenylalanine or tryptophan. The D gene is left open where the match is weak. Size is stated for part of the rows, as once, few or many counts, or as a class when the clone is expanded.

v_call: TRBV30; clone_size: few; d_call: TRBD1; j_call: TRBJ1-2; cdr3_aa: CAWSANRGSHYGYTF; cdr3_nt: TGTGCCTGGAGTGCCAACAGGGGATCGCACTATGGCTACACCTTC
v_call: TRBV28; clone_size: .; d_call: .; j_call: TRBJ2-7; cdr3_aa: CASSLGTRVPYEQYF; cdr3_nt: TGTGCCAGCAGTTTAGGGACTCGGGTCCCCTACGAGCAGTACTTC
v_call: TRBV15; clone_size: .; d_call: .; j_call: TRBJ2-6; cdr3_aa: CATSTGQPSGANVLTF; cdr3_nt: TGTGCCACCAGCACAGGACAGCCCTCTGGGGCCAACGTCCTGACTTTC
v_call: TRBV7-2; clone_size: .; d_call: TRBD2; j_call: TRBJ2-7; cdr3_aa: CASSSWTSGGLYEQYF; cdr3_nt: TGTGCCAGCAGCTCGTGGACTAGCGGGGGGCTGTACGAGCAGTACTTC
v_call: TRBV6-5; clone_size: few; d_call: TRBD1; j_call: TRBJ2-3; cdr3_aa: CASTHTGGSTDTQYF; cdr3_nt: TGTGCCAGCACCCATACAGGGGGTAGCACAGATACGCAGTATTTT
v_call: TRBV7-9; clone_size: .; d_call: TRBD2; j_call: TRBJ2-5; cdr3_aa: CASSPSGVETQYF; cdr3_nt: TGTGCCAGCAGCCCTAGCGGGGTTGAGACCCAGTACTTC
v_call: TRBV4-1; clone_size: few; d_call: TRBD1; j_call: TRBJ2-5; cdr3_aa: CASSLGQGLPKETQYF; cdr3_nt: TGCGCCAGCAGCCTGGGACAGGGATTACCAAAAGAGACCCAGTACTTC
v_call: TRBV7-9; clone_size: few; d_call: TRBD1; j_call: TRBJ1-1; cdr3_aa: CASSFAVGTGYLHTEAFF; cdr3_nt: TGTGCCAGCAGCTTCGCCGTTGGGACAGGGTATTTACACACTGAAGCTTTCTTT
v_call: TRBV6-1; clone_size: few; d_call: .; j_call: TRBJ1-5; cdr3_aa: CASGFPGVETQHF; cdr3_nt: TGTGCCAGCGGGTTTCCGGGGGTGGAAACCCAGCATTTT
v_call: TRBV6-1; clone_size: .; d_call: TRBD1; j_call: TRBJ1-2; cdr3_aa: CASSDRDRVYGYTF; cdr3_nt: TGTGCCAGCAGTGACCGGGACAGGGTCTATGGCTACACCTTC